The clone carrying this T cell receptor beta chain came up once. This sample stems from a study of blood T cell repertoires in COVID-19. The germline V gene has CDR1 SGHTA and CDR2 FQGNSA. The CDR3 contains 15 residues. V shed 5 bases and J shed 4 bases, with 17 bases lying between them. The authors' processing: The authors estimated nucleated cell counts from reference gene primer amplification. Using immunoSEQ multiplex PCR, the repertoire was profiled, and TCRdb retains in-frame clones only, with some absent. From that table come the V and J calls and clone size; the DNA was used to work out D and trimming. The sample has under 200,000 clones; more than 90% are singletons.

Sequencing was carried out using peripheral blood. The J gene is TRBJ1-2, the V gene TRBV7-2; D may be TRBD1 (5 bases). This clonotype was sampled from a man over 45 with acute or convalescent COVID-19. DNA of the CDR3: TGTGCCAGCAGCCTTCTAAATCTTGGGGCCTATGGCTACACCTTC. Translation: CASSLLNLGAYGYTF.